One sample yielded the 2 T cell receptor beta chains listed below, sequenced in a study of OX40 agonist ivuxolimab in advanced cancers. TCRdb's table, derived via immunoSEQ multiplex PCR, lists solely in-frame clones and lacks some. Of about 73,000 clones listed, 88% are singletons. Specimen: CD4+ or CD8+ T cells sorted from blood, collected in a trial of the OX40 agonist ivuxolimab. All receptors come from an adult with an advanced solid tumor such as melanoma, head and neck, liver or kidney cancer.

This sequence joins TRBV7-9 and TRBJ1-3; D is undetermined. This CDR3 has 12 residues. CDR1 and CDR2 (germline): SEHNR, FQNEAQ (reference sequence). Trimming removed 3 bases from V and 2 bases from J, with 2 bases in between. CDR3 DNA sequence: TGTGCCAGCAGCTTTACTGGAAACACCATATATTTT. Translated, it gives CASSFTGNTIYF.

CDR3: CATSMGRLDRFYGYTF. CDR3 in DNA: TGTGCCACCTCGATGGGGAGGCTGGACAGATTCTATGGCTACACCTTC. V and J are TRBV19 and TRBJ1-2; perhaps TRBD1 as D (6 bases). Germline CDR1 and CDR2: LNHDA and SQIVND (reference sequence). Trimming stripped 10 bases from V and 4 bases from J, with 25 bases between. The CDR3 is 16 residues long.